The present T cell receptor (beta chain) was sequenced within a study of cytomegalovirus exposure and HLA in healthy donors. The study ran its PCR with 60 Vbeta and 13 Jbeta primers. Using immunoSEQ multiplex PCR, the repertoire was profiled, and TCRdb retains in-frame clones only, with some absent. The data hold 150,000 to 200,000 clones, with 70% to 80% observed a single time. The CDR3 has 15 amino acids. CDR1 and CDR2 from the germline V gene are MNHEY and SMNVEV (reference sequence). V lost 7 bases to trimming and J lost 6 bases; unmatched junction nucleotides: 8. The chain couples TRBV27 to TRBJ2-2; 10 bases line up with TRBD1. Specimen: PBMCs. This receptor was obtained from a woman between 50 and 59 years old in good health and CMV-seronegative. The CDR3 bases are TGTGCCAGCAAGGGGGGGACAGGGGTTGCCGGGGAGCTGTTTTTT. Protein: CASKGGTGVAGELFF.